The clone carrying this TCR beta chain has more than one count but fewer than ten. The target antigen is unknown. The entry originates in a study of T cells generated in artificial thymic organoids. Points from the study as a whole: Organoid-derived CD8 T cells had diversity comparable to thymic and blood naive cells.

The V and J ends lost 6 bases and 3 bases, in that order; junction bases with no gene match: 3. Germline loops: CDR1 MNHEY, CDR2 SMNVEV (reference sequence). The CDR3 totals 14 residues. TCRalpha and TCRbeta libraries were amplified separately by semi-nested PCR with TRAC or TRBC reverse primers. MiXCR was run by TCRdb on the 5' RACE reads, yielding one entry per CDR3 protein. Of thousands of distinct CDR3 sequences listed, more than 25% are singletons. The sequence came from a human donor who gave cord blood stem cells for thymic organoid culture, a cardiac surgery patient who gave postnatal thymus, or a blood donor (not recorded which). The rearrangement links TRBV27 to TRBJ2-1; 9 nucleotides agree with TRBD1. The sequencing sample was made of naive CD8+ T cells from blood. The subset denotes: CD3+TCRalphabeta+CD8SP T cells; for blood, CD45RO-CCR7+ naive CD8+ T cells. In DNA, the CDR3 is TGTGCCAGCAGCCAGGGACAGGGCTACAATGAGCAGTTCTTC. This translates into CASSQGQGYNEQFF.